This T cell receptor beta chain stems from a study of T cells after posttransplantation cyclophosphamide. Trimming took off 6 bases at V and 2 bases at J, with 14 bases between the two ends. This CDR3 has 14 amino acids. The germline gives CDR1 LNHDA, CDR2 SQIVND (reference sequence). A marrow graft followed busulfan-fludarabine conditioning, with cyclophosphamide on days +3 and +4. The table came from immunoSEQ multiplex PCR; TCRdb's copy has only in-frame clones and leaves some out. The top ten clones hold over 30% of a sample with 15,000 to 20,000 clones, roughly 80% of them seen once. The TCR originated in a female patient aged 40-50 years who received an allogeneic stem cell transplant from a related donor, was CMV-positive, and had no GVHD. A subset of T cells may come from the graft donor. The sample consisted of CD8+ T cells sorted from PBMCs, taken approximately 2,000 days after a stem cell transplant with posttransplant cyclophosphamide. The chain is built from TRBV19 and TRBJ2-7; TRBD1 might be the D (5 bases). The CDR3 DNA follows: TGTGCCAGTAGCCCCGCAGGGCCCGCCTACGAGCAGTACTTC. Its translation is CASSPAGPAYEQYF.